This T cell receptor (beta chain) was identified in a study of T cell repertoires in cytomegalovirus infection. In TCRdb, the reads were re-called with MiXCR into one record per CDR3 protein. This sample has approximately 630,000 distinct CDR3 sequences, with about 24% found just once. This clonotype was seen a few times. This CDR3 comprises 14 residues. Germline trimming cut 6 bases from V and 12 bases from J; bases unmatched to any gene: 13. Germline assignment: CDR1 MNHNY and CDR2 SVGAGI (reference sequence). Material for sequencing was CD8+ T cells from PBMCs. The V gene is TRBV6-6, the J gene TRBJ2-1; 8 positions match TRBD2. The source is a human donor in good health (CMV status not recorded). Some clones in this sample may be carry-over from other donors' samples. For the CDR3, the DNA is TGTGCCAGCAGCCACGGGGGGGTAGAAAGGGGGCAGTTCTTC. Protein: CASSHGGVERGQFF.